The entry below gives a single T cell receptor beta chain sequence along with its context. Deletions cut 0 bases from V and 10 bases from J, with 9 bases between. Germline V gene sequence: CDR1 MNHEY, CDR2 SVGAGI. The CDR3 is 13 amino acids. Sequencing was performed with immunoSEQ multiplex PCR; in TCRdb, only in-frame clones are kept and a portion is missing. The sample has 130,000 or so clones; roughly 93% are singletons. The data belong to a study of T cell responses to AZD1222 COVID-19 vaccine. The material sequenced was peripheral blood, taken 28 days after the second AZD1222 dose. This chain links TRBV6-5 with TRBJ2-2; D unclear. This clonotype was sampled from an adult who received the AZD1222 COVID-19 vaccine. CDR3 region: CASSYSNWEELFF. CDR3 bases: TGTGCCAGCAGTTACTCGAACTGGGAGGAGCTGTTTTTT.